Listed below are T cell receptor beta chains from one sample, sequenced in a study of T cell responses to AZD1222 COVID-19 vaccine. Profiling relied on immunoSEQ multiplex PCR, and the TCRdb table lists in-frame clones only, not all of them. The data contain approximately 84,000 clones, 89% of them seen just once; the ten biggest clones take up 2% to 2.5%. The sample in question was peripheral blood, obtained on day 0 of AZD1222 vaccination. These receptors came from an adult in good health. CDR3s include the opening cysteine and the closing phenylalanine or tryptophan. The order of the fields is V gene, clone size, J gene, D gene, CDR3 protein, CDR3 DNA. A D gene is named only where the DNA matches it firmly. Size is stated for part of the rows, as once, few or many counts, or as a class when the clone is expanded.

V gene: TRBV7-2
clone size: NA
J gene: TRBJ2-2
D gene: NA
CDR3 protein: CASDERNTGELFF
CDR3 DNA: TGTGCCAGCGATGAGCGGAACACCGGGGAGCTGTTTTTT

V gene: TRBV18
clone size: NA
J gene: TRBJ1-3
D gene: NA
CDR3 protein: CASSPDSPGNTIYF
CDR3 DNA: TGTGCCAGCTCACCCGACAGTCCAGGAAACACCATATATTTT

V gene: TRBV6-2/TRBV6-3
clone size: NA
J gene: TRBJ1-2
D gene: NA
CDR3 protein: CASSYRGSANGYTF
CDR3 DNA: TGTGCCAGCAGTTACAGGGGATCGGCGAATGGCTACACCTTC

V gene: TRBV7-9
clone size: NA
J gene: TRBJ1-2
D gene: TRBD1
CDR3 protein: CASSLADRARGYTF
CDR3 DNA: TGTGCCAGCAGCTTAGCGGACAGGGCGAGGGGCTACACCTTC

V gene: TRBV7-3
clone size: NA
J gene: TRBJ2-6
D gene: NA
CDR3 protein: CASSLHTSGANVLTF
CDR3 DNA: TGTGCCAGCAGCTTACATACCTCTGGGGCCAACGTCCTGACTTTC

V gene: TRBV5-8
clone size: NA
J gene: TRBJ2-1
D gene: TRBD1
CDR3 protein: CASSLWDSNEQFF
CDR3 DNA: TGTGCCAGCAGCTTATGGGACAGCAATGAGCAGTTCTTC

V gene: TRBV7-3
clone size: once
J gene: TRBJ1-1
D gene: NA
CDR3 protein: CASSLSWNTEAFF
CDR3 DNA: TGTGCCAGCAGCTTAAGCTGGAACACTGAAGCTTTCTTT

V gene: TRBV5-1
clone size: NA
J gene: TRBJ2-5
D gene: NA
CDR3 protein: CASRQEETQYF
CDR3 DNA: TGCGCCAGCAGGCAGGAAGAGACCCAGTACTTC

V gene: TRBV9
clone size: NA
J gene: TRBJ1-6
D gene: NA
CDR3 protein: CASSVQGDSPLHF
CDR3 DNA: TGTGCCAGCAGCGTACAGGGAGATTCACCCCTCCACTTT

V gene: TRBV6-1
clone size: NA
J gene: TRBJ1-5
D gene: NA
CDR3 protein: CASSEVEGVMTQHF
CDR3 DNA: TGTGCCAGCAGTGAAGTGGAGGGGGTAATGACCCAGCATTTT

V gene: TRBV20-1
clone size: NA
J gene: TRBJ1-1
D gene: NA
CDR3 protein: CSARSNTEAFF
CDR3 DNA: TGCAGTGCTAGAAGTAACACTGAAGCTTTCTTT

V gene: TRBV2
clone size: NA
J gene: TRBJ1-5
D gene: TRBD1
CDR3 protein: CASSSGTGIYQPQHF
CDR3 DNA: TGTGCCAGCAGCTCCGGGACAGGGATATATCAGCCCCAGCATTTT

V gene: TRBV19
clone size: NA
J gene: TRBJ1-5
D gene: TRBD1
CDR3 protein: CASSVIEQGAPLWRQPQHF
CDR3 DNA: TGTGCCAGTAGTGTAATTGAACAGGGGGCGCCCCTATGGAGGCAGCCCCAGCATTTT

V gene: TRBV6-5
clone size: once
J gene: TRBJ1-1
D gene: NA
CDR3 protein: CASSSGHLNTEAFF
CDR3 DNA: TGTGCCAGCAGTTCAGGACACTTGAACACTGAAGCTTTCTTT

V gene: TRBV3-1/TRBV3-2
clone size: NA
J gene: TRBJ1-1
D gene: NA
CDR3 protein: CASSQGGLGVRGVEAFF
CDR3 DNA: TGTGCCAGCAGCCAAGGTGGCCTTGGGGTTAGGGGGGTTGAAGCTTTCTTT